Shown below are 26 T cell receptor beta chains from a single sample sequenced in a study of Graves' ophthalmopathy and Graves' hyperthyroidism. Amplification from RNA transcripts yielded the TCR beta CDR3 regions. The authors performed first-round RT-PCR with HTBI primers and then a second-round multiplex PCR. TCRdb reprocessed the multiplex PCR reads with MiXCR, giving one entry per CDR3 protein. The sample consists of 200,000 to 300,000 distinct CDR3 sequences, approximately 42% of them appearing once. The sample taken for sequencing was peripheral blood. The receptors were sampled from an adult man with Graves' ophthalmopathy.

The chain is built from TRBV7-2 and TRBJ2-5; TRBD1 agrees at 8 bases. Germline V gives CDR1 SGHTA, CDR2 FQGNSA. Trimming removed 6 bases from V and 7 bases from J; junction bases left unmatched: 4. The CDR3 runs 12 residues. Here the CDR3 reads CASREGTGTQYF. The CDR3 DNA sequence: TGTGCCAGCAGAGAGGGGACAGGGACCCAGTACTTC. The full variable domain, its missing parts supplied by reference TRBV7-2 and TRBJ2-5, is GAGVSQSPSNKVTEKGKDVELRCDPISGHTALYWYRQSLGQGLEFLIYFQGNSAPDKSGLPSDRFSAERTGGSVSTLTIQRTQQEDSAVYLCASREGTGTQYFGPGTRLLVL.

The J gene is TRBJ1-1, the V gene TRBV19; no reliable D call. The ends were cut back, 5 bases at V and 7 bases at J, with 8 bases in the middle. CDR3 size: 11 residues. Germline CDR1 LNHDA, CDR2 SQIVND (reference sequence). The CDR3 region has the DNA TGTGCCAGTAGTGTTAGAGGTGAAGCTTTCTTT. It translates to CASSVRGEAFF.

The CDR3 loop reads CASSAQDPRGETQYF. The CDR3 DNA reads as TGTGCCAGCAGTGCTCAGGACCCGAGGGGAGAGACCCAGTACTTC. V gene TRBV6-5 combines with J gene TRBJ2-5, with D perhaps being TRBD1 or TRBD2 (5 bases each). CDR3 length: 15 residues. The germline V and J ends were trimmed by 5 bases and 4 bases, with 17 bases remaining between them. The germline V gene encodes CDR1 MNHEY and CDR2 SVGAGI.

V usage is TRBV7-8 and J usage is TRBJ1-3; D not resolved. V lost 2 bases to trimming and J lost 3 bases, with 11 bases between them. The CDR3 contains 15 residues. Germline CDR1 reads SGHVS; CDR2 reads FQNEAQ. The CDR3 DNA reads as TGTGCCAGCAGCTTATTCGAGACACGTGGAAACACCATATATTTT. Protein sequence: CASSLFETRGNTIYF.

This clonotype has a handful of counts. The J gene is TRBJ2-7, the V gene TRBV2; 8 nucleotides match TRBD1. This CDR3 is 14 amino acids long. Per germline, CDR1 SNHLY and CDR2 FYNNEI. V lost 4 bases and J lost 6; bases outside the gene matches: 8. The CDR3 sequence: CASSGTSDRAEQYF. As DNA, the CDR3 is TGTGCCAGCAGTGGAACTTCGGACAGGGCCGAGCAGTACTTC. Supplemented by reference TRBV2 and TRBJ2-7, the full variable domain reads EPEVTQTPSHQVTQMGQEVILRCVPISNHLYFYWYRQILGQKVEFLVSFYNNEISEKSEIFDDQFSVERPDGSNFTLKIRSTKLEDSAMYFCASSGTSDRAEQYFGPGTRLTVT.

This clonotype has only one observation. V and J are TRBV7-3 and TRBJ2-5; weak D call: TRBD1 (5 bases). This CDR3 is 16 amino acids long. Per the germline V gene, CDR1 is SGHTA and CDR2 is FQGTGA. Trimming pared 0 bases from V and 5 bases from J, leaving 16 bases between. The CDR3, as DNA: TGTGCCAGCAGCTTAACGTTAGCAGGGCCCCGGGAGACCCAGTACTTC. It yields the protein CASSLTLAGPRETQYF.

V gene TRBV20-1 combines with J gene TRBJ1-1; 8 bases line up with TRBD1. The ends lost 2 bases at V and 3 bases at J; junction bases unmatched: 5. The germline V gene has CDR1 DFQATT and CDR2 SNEGSKA (reference sequence). The CDR3 sequence is 14 residues long. The CDR3, as DNA: TGCAGTGCTAGAACAGGGGGGGTCGACACTGAAGCTTTCTTT. It yields the protein CSARTGGVDTEAFF.

This clonotype showed up many times. A read error may produce the germline difference seen at one junction end. The V call is TRBV5-1, the J call TRBJ1-1; 7 positions match TRBD1. CDR1 is SGHRS and CDR2 is YFSETQ in the germline V gene. CDR3 size: 14 residues. The DNA of the CDR3 is TGTGCCAGCAGCTCCGGGACAGCGAACACTGAAGCTTTCTTT. Encoded protein: CASSSGTANTEAFF.

In nucleotides, the CDR3 is TGCAGTGCTAGACCAGCGGGAGAAGGGGCAGATACGCAGTATTTT. It encodes CSARPAGEGADTQYF. The chain joins TRBV20-1 to TRBJ2-3; 8 bases fit TRBD2. With V trimmed by 2 bases and J by 4 bases, 8 bases remained unmatched. CDR1 and CDR2 (germline): DFQATT, SNEGSKA (reference sequence). The CDR3 has 15 residues.

The chain recombines TRBV12-3 or TRBV12-4 with TRBJ2-5, with 7 bases fitting TRBD2. This CDR3 comprises 14 residues. V was pared by 6 bases and J by 2 bases, with 6 bases of the junction left unmatched. The CDR3, as DNA: TGTGCCAGCAGCCCGCTAGCGGTACAAGAGACCCAGTACTTC. Translating it yields CASSPLAVQETQYF.

The V gene is TRBV7-3, the J gene TRBJ1-1; tentatively, D is TRBD1 (6 bases). There are 15 residues in the CDR3. The germline V gene encodes CDR1 SGHTA and CDR2 FQGTGA. Trimming took 2 bases from V and 3 from J, leaving 13 bases between them. The CDR3 is CASSLYQGPDTEAFF. The CDR3 bases are TGTGCCAGCAGCTTATATCAGGGGCCCGACACTGAAGCTTTCTTT.

This sequence joins TRBV5-1 and TRBJ1-1; no reliable D call. V lost 2 bases to trimming and J lost 1 base, with 12 bases between them. The CDR3 contains 15 residues. Germline CDR1 SGHRS, CDR2 YFSETQ. This chain's CDR3 is CASSFSGPENTEAFF. The CDR3 coding sequence is TGCGCCAGCAGCTTTTCCGGGCCTGAGAACACTGAAGCTTTCTTT.

This clonotype was found a few times. The chain combines TRBV20-1 with TRBJ1-5; 8 bases align to TRBD1. CDR3 length: 16 amino acids. With 6 bases clipped from V and 1 base from J, the junction kept 11 bases outside the gene matches. Germline assignment: CDR1 DFQATT and CDR2 SNEGSKA (reference sequence). Here the CDR3 reads CSAFDRGAWSNQPQHF. The CDR3 region has the DNA TGCAGTGCGTTTGACAGGGGAGCTTGGAGCAATCAGCCCCAGCATTTT.

This clonotype was seen only a few times. Given a much more abundant clone one base away, this may be a read error. The chain uses TRBV9 and TRBJ1-2, with a possible D match to TRBD1 (6 bases). Per the germline V gene, CDR1 is SGDLS and CDR2 is YYNGEE. The CDR3 totals 15 residues. V was shortened by 6 bases and J by 4 bases, with 19 bases between the two germline ends. In DNA, the CDR3 is TGTGCCAGCAACGCCAACAGGGAGGCTAGCTATGGCTACACCTTC. Residues: CASNANREASYGYTF.

The gene calls are TRBV9 and TRBJ2-5; 9 bases line up with TRBD2. Per the germline V gene, CDR1 is SGDLS and CDR2 is YYNGEE. The CDR3 runs to 19 residues. V lost 5 bases and J lost 4; bases outside the gene matches: 21. CDR3 in amino acids: CASRVLGSGRQYGRETQYF. The CDR3 bases are TGTGCCAGCAGGGTTCTTGGGAGCGGGAGGCAGTACGGAAGAGAGACCCAGTACTTC.

This chain links TRBV5-1 with TRBJ2-7; D remains unclear. Germline V gene sequence: CDR1 SGHRS, CDR2 YFSETQ. Deletions cut 0 bases from V and 4 bases from J, with 14 bases between. This CDR3 is 15 amino acids long. In DNA, the CDR3 is TGCGCCAGCAGCTTGGCCGCTGGGAAGCAATACGAGCAGTACTTC. Translated: CASSLAAGKQYEQYF.

Of note for this clonotype: The limits of the CDR3 on the DNA are not certain, so only TCRdb's listed CDR3 is given. The chain uses TRBV10-3 and TRBJ1-5. The CDR3 has 16 residues if both end residues are counted. CDR1 and CDR2 from the germline V gene are ENHRY and SYGVKD. This chain's CDR3 is CAICSARPYSNQPQHF.

This sequence joins TRBV7-9 and TRBJ1-4; 8 bases align to TRBD1. Germline CDR1 and CDR2: SEHNR and FQNEAQ (reference sequence). This CDR3 is built from 15 residues. Trimming cost V 5 bases and J 6 bases; bases outside gene matches: 8. The CDR3 DNA reads TGTGCCAGCAGCGGGACCGGGACAGGTTATGAAAAACTGTTTTTT. Its protein is CASSGTGTGYEKLFF.

This chain links TRBV29-1 with TRBJ1-5; D gene uncertain. With 4 bases removed from V and 11 bases from J, the gap between germline ends came to 21 bases. CDR3 length: 14 residues. From germline, CDR1 is SQVTM and CDR2 ANQGSEA. The CDR3 loop is CSVVRQVAGGTQHF. Written as DNA, the CDR3 is TGCAGCGTTGTTAGGCAGGTAGCAGGCGGGACCCAGCATTTT.

The chain uses TRBV7-2 and TRBJ2-5; the D gene is possibly TRBD1 (5 bases). The CDR3 loop spans 13 amino acids. The V end was cut by 6 bases, the J end by 4 bases, with 12 bases between. Germline-derived CDR1 and CDR2 are SGHTA and FQGNSA. The CDR3 is CASRRTGSETQYF. DNA of the CDR3: TGTGCCAGCAGGCGTACAGGTTCAGAGACCCAGTACTTC.

Notes on this clonotype: This may stem from a read error, because a much larger clone lies one nucleotide away. The J gene is TRBJ1-2, the V gene TRBV19; 8 bases are shared with TRBD1. J was trimmed by 5 bases and V by 3 bases; bases with no gene match: 5. The length of the CDR3 is 14 residues. Germline loops: CDR1 LNHDA, CDR2 SQIVND (reference sequence). CDR3 residues: CASSMDRAPYGYTF. The CDR3, as DNA: TGTGCCAGTAGTATGGACAGGGCGCCATATGGCTACACCTTC.

This chain joins TRBV7-6 and TRBJ1-1; no firm D call. Trimming removed 6 bases at V and 4 bases at J, with 18 bases between. Germline V gene lookup returns CDR1 SGHVS and CDR2 FNYEAQ. CDR3 length equals 15 residues. This CDR3 is CASSPIVGFGTEAFF. In nucleotides, the CDR3 is TGTGCCAGCAGTCCGATCGTGGGATTTGGCACTGAAGCTTTCTTT.

This clonotype was recorded a few times. The chain is built from TRBV7-9 and TRBJ1-6, with 10 bases lining up with TRBD1. V lost 4 bases, J lost 2 bases, and 2 bases stayed unmatched. CDR1 is SEHNR and CDR2 is FQNEAQ in the germline V gene (reference sequence). The CDR3 has 16 residues. CDR3 DNA sequence: TGTGCCAGCAGCTGGACAGGGGGAACCTATAATTCACCCCTCCACTTT. This encodes CASSWTGGTYNSPLHF. The entire variable domain, with the rest obtained from reference TRBV7-9 and TRBJ1-6, is as follows: DTGVSQNPRHKITKRGQNVTFRCDPISEHNRLYWYRQTLGQGPEFLTYFQNEAQLEKSRLLSDRFSAERPKGSFSTLEIQRTEQGDSAMYLCASSWTGGTYNSPLHFGNGTRLTVT.

The chain has TRBV6-5 and TRBJ1-1; D not certain. Per the germline V gene, CDR1 is MNHEY and CDR2 is SVGAGI. The CDR3 is 13 amino acids. Between the trimmed V and J ends, which lost 2 bases and 4 bases, there was a span of 8 bases. CDR3 amino acids: CASSYTDGTEAFF. The CDR3 DNA follows: TGTGCCAGCAGTTACACAGACGGCACTGAAGCTTTCTTT.

This clonotype has just a few counts. The chain joins TRBV7-8 to TRBJ2-2; possibly TRBD2 for D (6 bases). The V and J ends lost 2 bases and 1 base respectively, with 8 bases between them. Germline loops: CDR1 SGHVS, CDR2 FQNEAQ. CDR3 length: 15 amino acids. CDR3 DNA: TGTGCCAGCAGCTTACGCGGGGAGAACACCGGGGAGCTGTTTTTT. This translates into CASSLRGENTGELFF.

The chain joins TRBV5-1 to TRBJ2-2, with D possibly matching TRBD1 (5 bases). The CDR3 runs 14 residues. CDR1 and CDR2 from the germline V gene are SGHRS and YFSETQ. The ends were cut back, 1 base at V and 4 bases at J, with 8 bases in the middle. The CDR3 loop is CASSLPQGTGELFF. DNA of the CDR3: TGCGCCAGCAGCTTGCCGCAGGGCACCGGGGAGCTGTTTTTT.